A selection of T cell receptor beta chains follows, all from one sample in a study of T cells in Graves' hyperthyroidism and ophthalmopathy. TCRdb reanalysed the multiplex PCR reads using MiXCR and keeps one entry per CDR3 protein. This table holds some 500,000 distinct CDR3 sequences, around 22% found once. Sequencing was performed on blood. Every receptor here comes from a woman under 40 with Graves' ophthalmopathy. CDR3s include the opening cysteine and the closing phenylalanine or tryptophan. The D gene is left open where the match is weak. The size field is filled for only some rows; it gives once, few, many or a size class.

clone_size j_call d_call v_call cdr3_aa cdr3_nt
many TRBJ2-5 NA TRBV19 CASLLGGPHMATQYF TGTGCTTCCCTCTTGGGGGGCCCCCACATGGCGACCCAGTACTTC
many TRBJ2-7 NA TRBV7-2 CASDDSHSYEQYF TGTGCCAGCGACGACAGCCACTCCTACGAGCAGTACTTC
NA TRBJ2-7 NA TRBV5-1 CASSLVRSLSGSYEQYF TGCGCCAGCAGCTTGGTTCGTTCCCTTAGCGGAAGTTACGAGCAGTACTTC
few TRBJ1-5 NA TRBV6-4 CASSDSKQIYSNQPQHF TGTGCCAGCAGTGACAGCAAACAAATTTATAGCAATCAGCCCCAGCATTTT
few TRBJ2-3 NA TRBV20-1 CSAIVGIRTDTQYF TGCAGTGCTATTGTCGGGATACGCACAGATACGCAGTATTTT
few TRBJ2-2 NA TRBV18 CASSQDAGELFF TGTGCCAGCTCACAAGATGCCGGGGAGCTGTTTTTT
NA TRBJ1-3 NA TRBV12-3/TRBV12-4 CASSLALGSGNTIYF TGTGCCAGCAGTTTAGCTCTGGGCTCTGGAAACACCATATATTTT
few TRBJ1-1 NA TRBV30 CAWSKGGSRTEAFF TGTGCCTGGAGTAAGGGGGGCTCGAGAACTGAAGCTTTCTTT
many TRBJ2-6 NA TRBV2 CASRGGANVLTF TGTGCCAGCAGGGGAGGGGCCAACGTCCTGACTTTC
NA TRBJ2-6 NA TRBV7-3 CASSSQGPLNGANVLTF TGTGCCAGCAGCTCCCAGGGACCGCTGAATGGGGCCAACGTCCTGACTTTC
NA TRBJ2-2 TRBD2 TRBV4-1 CASSQESWGGDTGELFF TGCGCCAGCAGCCAAGAATCTTGGGGGGGTGACACCGGGGAGCTGTTTTTT
many TRBJ2-5 TRBD1 TRBV15 CATSRGVQGARETQYF TGTGCCACCAGCAGGGGCGTCCAGGGGGCACGAGAGACCCAGTACTTC
many TRBJ2-7 TRBD2 TRBV15 CATSRDRTSGRATYEQYF TGTGCCACCAGCAGAGATCGGACTAGCGGGAGGGCCACGTACGAGCAGTACTTC
NA TRBJ2-5 TRBD2 TRBV27 CASSTFSSGKETQYF TGTGCCAGCAGCACCTTCTCTAGCGGGAAAGAGACCCAGTACTTC
many TRBJ1-1 NA TRBV15 CATSRPPGQDVTEAFF TGTGCCACCAGCAGACCACCTGGCCAGGACGTAACTGAAGCTTTCTTT
many TRBJ1-2 NA TRBV7-3 CASSLTRDGAGYTF TGTGCCAGCAGCTTAACACGGGACGGGGCCGGCTACACCTTC
many TRBJ1-2 NA TRBV6-1 CASQDTNNYGYTF TGTGCCAGCCAAGACACCAATAACTATGGCTACACCTTC
NA TRBJ2-7 NA TRBV24-1 CATSDNRDGFYEQYF TGTGCCACCAGTGATAACCGGGACGGTTTCTACGAGCAGTACTTC
many TRBJ1-2 NA TRBV20-1 CSARGWKDGYTF TGCAGTGCTAGGGGGTGGAAAGATGGCTACACCTTC
many TRBJ2-7 NA TRBV7-2 CASSERSGEQYF TGTGCCAGCAGCGAAAGAAGTGGAGAGCAGTACTTC
many TRBJ1-1 NA TRBV6-2/TRBV6-3 CASSYSTAGPPEAFF TGTGCCAGCAGTTACTCGACGGCAGGACCCCCTGAAGCTTTCTTT
few TRBJ1-2 NA TRBV30 CAWKSGENYGYTF TGTGCCTGGAAGTCAGGGGAAAACTATGGCTACACCTTC
NA TRBJ1-5 NA TRBV12-3/TRBV12-4 CASSEADGRGNQPQHF TGTGCCAGCAGTGAAGCGGATGGCAGGGGCAATCAGCCCCAGCATTTT
few TRBJ2-7 NA TRBV28 CASSPIPLEQYF TGTGCCAGCAGTCCAATTCCCCTCGAGCAGTACTTC
NA TRBJ2-7 NA TRBV29-1 CSVEGRAYEQYF TGCAGCGTTGAAGGCAGGGCCTACGAGCAGTACTTC
many TRBJ1-2 NA TRBV25-1 CASSDGKANYGYTF TGTGCCAGCAGTGACGGCAAGGCTAACTATGGCTACACCTTC
few TRBJ2-7 NA TRBV5-1 CASSGTNSYEQYF TGCGCCAGCAGCGGGACGAACTCCTACGAGCAGTACTTC
many TRBJ1-1 NA TRBV19 CASSRGRGQGDLEAFF TGTGCCAGTAGTCGGGGACGCGGGCAGGGCGATCTTGAAGCTTTCTTT
many TRBJ1-1 NA TRBV6-5 CASSYSKGVNTEAFF TGTGCCAGCAGTTACTCGAAGGGAGTGAACACTGAAGCTTTCTTT
once TRBJ1-5 NA TRBV12-5 CASGLVLAEFSNQPQHF TGTGCTAGTGGTTTGGTCTTGGCAGAATTTAGCAATCAGCCCCAGCATTTT
NA TRBJ2-7 TRBD1 TRBV30 CAWSMRRQGVLREQYF TGTGCCTGGAGCATGCGGAGACAGGGGGTCCTTAGGGAGCAGTACTTC
NA TRBJ2-7 NA TRBV12-3/TRBV12-4 CASSLGQDLSVQYF TGTGCCAGCAGTTTAGGGCAGGACCTCTCTGTGCAGTACTTC
few TRBJ1-6 NA TRBV27 CASSLSLQANSPLHF TGTGCCAGCAGTTTATCTCTACAGGCAAATTCACCCCTCCACTTT
NA TRBJ1-3 NA TRBV3-1 CASSQDWGTGNTIYF TGTGCCAGCAGCCAAGATTGGGGGACTGGAAACACCATATATTTT
NA TRBJ2-5 NA TRBV5-1 CASTWTDPRETQYF TGCGCCAGCACTTGGACAGACCCTCGGGAGACCCAGTACTTC
NA TRBJ2-7 TRBD1 TRBV28 CASTLGGQGAYEQYF TGTGCCAGCACCCTCGGTGGACAGGGGGCCTACGAGCAGTACTTC
many TRBJ1-5 NA TRBV28 CASSPTTQGTGQPQHF TGTGCCAGCAGTCCCACTACACAGGGAACGGGTCAGCCCCAGCATTTT
NA TRBJ1-2 TRBD1 TRBV20-1 CSAREGGQHWGYGYTF TGCAGTGCTAGAGAGGGGGGACAGCACTGGGGCTATGGCTACACCTTC
NA TRBJ2-4 NA TRBV30 CAWGGRATIGAKNIKYF TGTGCCTGGGGGGGCAGGGCTACAATCGGGGCCAAAAACATTAAGTACTTC
few TRBJ2-7 NA TRBV6-1 CASTQSSGYLVYEQYF TGTGCCAGCACCCAAAGTTCCGGGTACCTCGTCTACGAGCAGTACTTC
few TRBJ2-2 TRBD1 TRBV19 CASSGGQYTGELFF TGTGCCAGTAGTGGGGGACAGTACACCGGGGAGCTGTTTTTT
many TRBJ1-5 TRBD1 TRBV20-1 CSATGQVSNQPQHF TGCAGTGCCACGGGACAGGTTAGCAATCAGCCCCAGCATTTT
many TRBJ2-7 NA TRBV7-3 CASSLTRGREQYF TGTGCCAGCAGCTTAACCAGGGGTCGCGAGCAGTACTTC
many TRBJ2-7 NA TRBV29-1 CSAQDDSYEQYF TGCAGCGCCCAGGACGACTCCTACGAGCAGTACTTC
many TRBJ2-5 NA TRBV29-1 CSVELAGEETQYF TGCAGCGTTGAACTGGCAGGGGAAGAGACCCAGTACTTC
many TRBJ1-2 NA TRBV9 CASGSSGSYTF TGTGCCAGCGGCAGTTCAGGGAGCTACACCTTC
NA TRBJ1-1 TRBD1 TRBV3-1 CASSQTIRRQGVYTEAFF TGTGCCAGCAGCCAAACCATCAGGAGACAGGGGGTTTACACTGAAGCTTTCTTT
NA TRBJ2-2 TRBD1 TRBV15 CATSSPGQNLPGTGELFF TGTGCCACCAGCAGCCCGGGACAGAACCTCCCGGGAACCGGGGAGCTGTTTTTT
NA TRBJ2-7 TRBD2 TRBV28 CASSPGLAGRLAYEQYF TGTGCCAGCAGTCCCGGACTAGCGGGACGTCTTGCTTACGAGCAGTACTTC
few TRBJ2-7 TRBD2 TRBV11-2 CASSLGSGTASYEQYF TGTGCCAGCAGCTTAGGGAGCGGGACGGCTTCCTACGAGCAGTACTTC
many TRBJ1-4 TRBD1 TRBV12-3/TRBV12-4 CASSPGTGEGEKLFF TGTGCCAGCAGTCCCGGGACAGGGGAAGGAGAAAAACTGTTTTTT